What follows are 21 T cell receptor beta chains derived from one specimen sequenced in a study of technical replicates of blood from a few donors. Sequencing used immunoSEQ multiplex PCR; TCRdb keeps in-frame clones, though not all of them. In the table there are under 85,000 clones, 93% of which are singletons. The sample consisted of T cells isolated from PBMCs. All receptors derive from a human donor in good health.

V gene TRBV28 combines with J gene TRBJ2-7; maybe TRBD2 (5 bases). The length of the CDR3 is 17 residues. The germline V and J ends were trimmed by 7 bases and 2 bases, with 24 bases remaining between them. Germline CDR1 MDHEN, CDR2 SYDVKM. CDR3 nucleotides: TGTGCCAGCACCAAACCCGGGGAGCCCTTAAAACCCTACGAGCAGTACTTC. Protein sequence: CASTKPGEPLKPYEQYF.

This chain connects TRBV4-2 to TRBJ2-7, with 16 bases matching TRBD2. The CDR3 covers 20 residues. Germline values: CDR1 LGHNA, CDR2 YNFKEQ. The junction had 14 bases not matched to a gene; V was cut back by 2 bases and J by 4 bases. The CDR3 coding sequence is TGTGCCAGCAGCCAACTGGGACTAGCGGGAGGGGGCGGGAGTTATTACGAGCAGTACTTC. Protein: CASSQLGLAGGGGSYYEQYF.

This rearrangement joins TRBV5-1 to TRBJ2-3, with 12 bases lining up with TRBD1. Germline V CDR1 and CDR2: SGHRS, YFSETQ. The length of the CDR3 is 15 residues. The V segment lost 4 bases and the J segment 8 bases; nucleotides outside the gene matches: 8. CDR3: CASSTGTGGASTQYF. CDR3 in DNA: TGCGCCAGCAGCACTGGGACAGGGGGCGCATCTACGCAGTATTTT.

The CDR3 nucleotides are TGTGCCTGGAGCAGGGACAGGGACAGTTGGGCCCTCCACTTT. Amino acid sequence: CAWSRDRDSWALHF. The chain couples TRBV30 to TRBJ1-6; TRBD1 matches at 9 bases. There are 14 residues in the CDR3. From germline, CDR1 is GTSNPN and CDR2 SVGIG (reference sequence). The V gene end was trimmed by 3 bases and the J gene end by 14 bases; junction bases not matched to a gene: 11.

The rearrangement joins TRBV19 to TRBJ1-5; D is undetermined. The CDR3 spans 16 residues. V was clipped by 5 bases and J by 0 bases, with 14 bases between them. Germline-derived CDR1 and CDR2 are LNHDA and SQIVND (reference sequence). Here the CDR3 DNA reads TGTGCCAGTAGTCAGTGGGGAGTAGGTAGCAATCAGCCCCAGCATTTT. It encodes CASSQWGVGSNQPQHF.

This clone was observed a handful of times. CDR3 in amino acids: CASSQGSFDRLNTEAFF. CDR3 DNA sequence: TGCGCCAGCAGCCAAGGTAGTTTCGACAGGCTGAACACTGAAGCTTTCTTT. V gene TRBV4-1 combines with J gene TRBJ1-1; D possibly corresponds to TRBD1 (6 bases). Deletions cut 1 base from V and 0 bases from J, with 15 bases between. Germline V gene sequence: CDR1 MGHRA, CDR2 YSYEKL. The CDR3 runs 17 residues.

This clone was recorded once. The CDR3 loop is CASSLWGQGQNTIYF. CDR3 nucleotides: TGTGCCAGCAGCTTGTGGGGACAGGGTCAAAACACCATATATTTT. The rearrangement links TRBV5-4 to TRBJ1-3, with 9 nucleotides matching TRBD1. There are 15 residues in the CDR3. V lost 1 base to trimming and J lost 6 bases; unmatched junction nucleotides: 5. Germline V gives CDR1 SGHNT, CDR2 YYREEE (reference sequence).

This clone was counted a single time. CDR3 sequence (DNA): TGTGCCAGCAGCACCCGACAGTTTGGTAGGGCTGAAGCTTTCTTT. Its protein is CASSTRQFGRAEAFF. This chain links TRBV7-8 with TRBJ1-1; TRBD1 might be the D (5 bases). From germline, CDR1 is SGHVS and CDR2 FQNEAQ. The CDR3 runs 15 residues. V lost 5 bases and J lost 6, with 19 bases in between.

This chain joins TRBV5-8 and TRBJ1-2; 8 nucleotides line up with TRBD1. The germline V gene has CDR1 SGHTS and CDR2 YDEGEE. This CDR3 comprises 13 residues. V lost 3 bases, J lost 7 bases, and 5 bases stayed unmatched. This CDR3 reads CASSSTGAGGYTF. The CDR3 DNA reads TGTGCCAGCAGCTCGACAGGGGCAGGTGGCTACACCTTC.

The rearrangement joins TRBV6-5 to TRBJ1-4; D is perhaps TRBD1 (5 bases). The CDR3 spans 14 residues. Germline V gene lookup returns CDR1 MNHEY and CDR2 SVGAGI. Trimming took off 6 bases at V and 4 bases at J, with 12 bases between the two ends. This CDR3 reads CASSPDRVNEKLFF. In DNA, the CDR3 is TGTGCCAGCAGCCCAGACAGAGTTAATGAAAAACTGTTTTTT.

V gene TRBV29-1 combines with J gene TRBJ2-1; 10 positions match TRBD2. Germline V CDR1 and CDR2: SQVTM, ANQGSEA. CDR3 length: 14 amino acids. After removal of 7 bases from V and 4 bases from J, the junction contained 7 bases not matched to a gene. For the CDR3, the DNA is TGCAGCGGTCATAGCGGGAGGTATTACAATGAGCAGTTCTTC. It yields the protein CSGHSGRYYNEQFF.

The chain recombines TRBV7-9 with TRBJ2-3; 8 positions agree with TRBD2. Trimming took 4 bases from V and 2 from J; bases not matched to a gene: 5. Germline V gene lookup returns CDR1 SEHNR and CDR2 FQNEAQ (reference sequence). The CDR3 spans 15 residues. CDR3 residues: CASSSLSGDTDTQYF. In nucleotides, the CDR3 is TGTGCCAGCAGCTCCCTTAGCGGGGACACAGATACGCAGTATTTT.

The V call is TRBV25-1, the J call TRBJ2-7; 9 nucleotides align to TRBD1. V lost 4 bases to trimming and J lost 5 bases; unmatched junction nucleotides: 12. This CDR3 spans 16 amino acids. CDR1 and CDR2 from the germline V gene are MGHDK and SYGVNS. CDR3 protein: CASSAPWDRVTDEQYF. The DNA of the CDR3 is TGTGCCAGCAGTGCACCATGGGACAGGGTAACAGACGAGCAGTACTTC.

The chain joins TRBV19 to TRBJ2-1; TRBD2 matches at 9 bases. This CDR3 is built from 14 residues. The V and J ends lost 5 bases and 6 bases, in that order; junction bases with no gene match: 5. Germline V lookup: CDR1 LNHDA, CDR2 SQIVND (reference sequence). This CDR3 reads CASSVTLAGNEQFF. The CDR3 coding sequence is TGTGCCAGTAGTGTCACACTAGCGGGCAATGAGCAGTTCTTC.

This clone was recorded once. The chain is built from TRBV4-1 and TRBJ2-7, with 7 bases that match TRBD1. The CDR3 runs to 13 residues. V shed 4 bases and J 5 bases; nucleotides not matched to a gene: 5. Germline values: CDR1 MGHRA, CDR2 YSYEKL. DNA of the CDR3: TGCGCCAGCAGCCTAGCCGACAGGGACGAGCAGTACTTC. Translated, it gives CASSLADRDEQYF.

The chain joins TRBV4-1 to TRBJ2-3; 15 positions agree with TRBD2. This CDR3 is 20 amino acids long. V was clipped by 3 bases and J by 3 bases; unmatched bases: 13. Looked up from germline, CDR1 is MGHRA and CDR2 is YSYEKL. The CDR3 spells CASSHPGTSGRRTGTDTQYF. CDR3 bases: TGCGCCAGCAGCCATCCTGGGACTAGCGGGAGGAGGACTGGAACAGATACGCAGTATTTT.

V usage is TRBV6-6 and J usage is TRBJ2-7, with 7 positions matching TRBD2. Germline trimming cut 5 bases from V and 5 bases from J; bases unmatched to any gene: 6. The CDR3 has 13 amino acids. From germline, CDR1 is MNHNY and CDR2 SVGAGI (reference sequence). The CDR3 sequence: CASSLIREDEQYF. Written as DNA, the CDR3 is TGTGCCAGCAGTCTCATCCGGGAGGACGAGCAGTACTTC.

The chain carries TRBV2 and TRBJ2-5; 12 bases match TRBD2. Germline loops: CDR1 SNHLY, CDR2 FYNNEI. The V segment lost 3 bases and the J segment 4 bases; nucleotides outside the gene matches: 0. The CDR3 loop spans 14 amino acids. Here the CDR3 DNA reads TGTGCCAGCAGTGAGGGACTAGCGGGAGAGACCCAGTACTTC. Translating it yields CASSEGLAGETQYF.

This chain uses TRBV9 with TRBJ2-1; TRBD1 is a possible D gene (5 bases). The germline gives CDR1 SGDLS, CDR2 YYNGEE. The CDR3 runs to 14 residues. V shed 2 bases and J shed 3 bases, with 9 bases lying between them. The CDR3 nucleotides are TGTGCCAGCAGCGTTGGGGCGAGCTACAATGAGCAGTTCTTC. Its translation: CASSVGASYNEQFF.

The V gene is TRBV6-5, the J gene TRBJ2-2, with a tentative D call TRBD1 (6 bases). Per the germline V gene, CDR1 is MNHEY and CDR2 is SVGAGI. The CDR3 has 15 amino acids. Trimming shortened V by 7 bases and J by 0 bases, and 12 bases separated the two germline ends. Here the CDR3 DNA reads TGTGCCAGCATCCCTGGGGGCCCGAACACCGGGGAGCTGTTTTTT. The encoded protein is CASIPGGPNTGELFF.

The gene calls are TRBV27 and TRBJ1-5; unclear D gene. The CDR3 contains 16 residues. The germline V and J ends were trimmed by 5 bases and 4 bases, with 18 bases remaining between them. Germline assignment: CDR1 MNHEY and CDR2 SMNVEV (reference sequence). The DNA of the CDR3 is TGTGCCAGCAGTCGCGACTCCGGTAAGGCGAATCAGCCCCAGCATTTT. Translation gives CASSRDSGKANQPQHF.